These 10 T cell receptor beta chains came from one sample sequenced in a study of neurological immune-mediated disorders. From the 5' RACE reads, TCRdb called clonotypes with MiXCR, one entry per CDR3 protein. The sample lists some 46,000 distinct CDR3 sequences; 4.5% were seen once. The sequenced sample consisted of PBMCs. All receptors come from a woman in her sixties with multiple sclerosis.

The chain employs TRBV30 and TRBJ2-3; 7 bases fit TRBD2. Germline CDR1 GTSNPN, CDR2 SVGIG (reference sequence). The J segment lost 2 bases and the V segment lost 2 bases, leaving 10 bases of the junction unmatched. The CDR3 covers 16 residues. The CDR3 nucleotides are TGTGCCTGGAGTTTAAAGACCGGACTAGTCACAGATACGCAGTATTTT. Translated, it gives CAWSLKTGLVTDTQYF.

As to this clonotype: Being one base from a much bigger clone, this may be a read error. The chain combines TRBV20-1 with TRBJ1-2, with D maybe TRBD1 (6 bases). Trimming shortened V by 5 bases and J by 7 bases, and 14 bases separated the two germline ends. Germline CDR1 reads DFQATT; CDR2 reads SNEGSKA (reference sequence). CDR3 length: 12 amino acids. The CDR3 sequence: CSARKGGGGYTF. Written as DNA, the CDR3 is TGCAGTGCTCGAAAGGGGGGAGGTGGCTACACCTTC.

Ten or more counts support this clonotype. The chain has TRBV29-1 and TRBJ2-2, with a possible D match to TRBD1 (5 bases). Germline CDR1 reads SQVTM; CDR2 reads ANQGSEA. There are 13 residues in the CDR3. V lost 4 bases and J 5 bases, leaving 11 bases between the germline ends. The DNA of the CDR3 is TGCAGCGTTGGCAGGGTTGGTACCGGGGAGCTGTTTTTT. Translation gives CSVGRVGTGELFF.

This clonotype was seen ten or more times. The genes are TRBV20-1 and TRBJ1-1; D unclear. Trimming shortened V by 5 bases and J by 1 base, and 8 bases separated the two germline ends. Germline V gene data show CDR1 as DFQATT and CDR2 as SNEGSKA (reference sequence). The CDR3 extends over 12 amino acids. CDR3 DNA: TGCAGTGCTTACAGCGGGAACACTGAAGCTTTCTTT. It yields the protein CSAYSGNTEAFF.

A word on this clonotype: The missing conserved phenylalanine or tryptophan at the end of this CDR3 makes a read error likely. This chain joins TRBV12-3 or TRBV12-4 and TRBJ2-7; D tentatively fits TRBD1 or TRBD2 (7 bases each). CDR3 length: 14 residues. V lost 3 bases, J lost 2 bases, and 11 bases lay in between. CDR3 amino acids: CASSLGGGPYEQYN. As DNA, the CDR3 is TGTGCCAGCAGTTTGGGAGGGGGCCCCTACGAGCAGTACAAC.

This clonotype was seen ten or more times. The rearrangement links TRBV4-1 to TRBJ2-2; perhaps TRBD1 as D (6 bases). The germline V and J ends were trimmed by 0 bases and 6 bases, with 8 bases remaining between them. The CDR3 consists of 14 residues. Germline CDR1 is MGHRA and CDR2 is YSYEKL. This CDR3 is CASSQDRGPGELFF. The DNA of the CDR3 is TGCGCCAGCAGCCAAGACAGGGGCCCCGGGGAGCTGTTTTTT.

The chain employs TRBV24-1 and TRBJ2-2; possible D gene TRBD2, 6 bases. Germline assignment: CDR1 KGHDR and CDR2 SFDVKD. The V gene lost 9 bases and the J gene lost 2 bases, with 9 bases spanning the gap. The CDR3 covers 13 residues. This chain's CDR3 is CATRDFNTGELFF. The CDR3 region has the DNA TGTGCCACCCGGGACTTCAACACCGGGGAGCTGTTTTTT.

V and J are TRBV5-1 and TRBJ2-1, with unresolved D. The ends were cut back, 3 bases at V and 3 bases at J, with 10 bases in the middle. This CDR3 spans 14 amino acids. The V gene's germline CDR1 is SGHRS and CDR2 YFSETQ. CDR3 sequence reads: CASSYTDNYNEQFF. CDR3 nucleotides: TGCGCCAGCAGCTACACTGACAACTACAATGAGCAGTTCTTC.

V usage is TRBV6-1 and J usage is TRBJ1-5, with 7 bases matching TRBD1. The CDR3 extends over 12 amino acids. J lost 7 bases, V lost 6 bases, and 3 bases had no gene match. Germline values: CDR1 MNHNS, CDR2 SASEGT. CDR3 sequence reads: CASRRGGQPQHF. The CDR3 DNA reads as TGTGCCAGCAGGAGAGGGGGCCAGCCCCAGCATTTT.

This clonotype has a count of ten or more. J is TRBJ2-3 and V is TRBV20-1; possibly TRBD1 for D (5 bases). The V gene lost 3 bases and the J gene lost 6 bases, with 13 bases spanning the gap. Germline assignment: CDR1 DFQATT and CDR2 SNEGSKA (reference sequence). This CDR3 has 13 residues. The CDR3 sequence is CSARIWGRDTQYF. The CDR3 region has the DNA TGCAGTGCTAGGATTTGGGGCCGTGATACGCAGTATTTT.